Detailed here is one T cell receptor (beta chain). The method was immunoSEQ multiplex PCR; TCRdb's version includes in-frame clones alone and lacks a portion of them. Of more than 200,000 clones in the sample, less than 90% were seen once. These data belong to a study of blood T cell repertoires in COVID-19. The CDR3 totals 17 residues. Germline-derived CDR1 and CDR2 are SGHRS and YFSETQ. Germline trimming cut 4 bases from V and 4 bases from J; bases unmatched to any gene: 11. The chain recombines TRBV5-1 with TRBJ2-3; 11 bases align to TRBD2. The receptor's source is a man aged 55 to 69 with acute or convalescent COVID-19. Sequenced sample: peripheral blood. CDR3 sequence: CASSRTILAGGPDTQYF. Here the CDR3 DNA reads TGCGCCAGCAGCCGGACTATATTAGCGGGAGGGCCAGATACGCAGTATTTT.